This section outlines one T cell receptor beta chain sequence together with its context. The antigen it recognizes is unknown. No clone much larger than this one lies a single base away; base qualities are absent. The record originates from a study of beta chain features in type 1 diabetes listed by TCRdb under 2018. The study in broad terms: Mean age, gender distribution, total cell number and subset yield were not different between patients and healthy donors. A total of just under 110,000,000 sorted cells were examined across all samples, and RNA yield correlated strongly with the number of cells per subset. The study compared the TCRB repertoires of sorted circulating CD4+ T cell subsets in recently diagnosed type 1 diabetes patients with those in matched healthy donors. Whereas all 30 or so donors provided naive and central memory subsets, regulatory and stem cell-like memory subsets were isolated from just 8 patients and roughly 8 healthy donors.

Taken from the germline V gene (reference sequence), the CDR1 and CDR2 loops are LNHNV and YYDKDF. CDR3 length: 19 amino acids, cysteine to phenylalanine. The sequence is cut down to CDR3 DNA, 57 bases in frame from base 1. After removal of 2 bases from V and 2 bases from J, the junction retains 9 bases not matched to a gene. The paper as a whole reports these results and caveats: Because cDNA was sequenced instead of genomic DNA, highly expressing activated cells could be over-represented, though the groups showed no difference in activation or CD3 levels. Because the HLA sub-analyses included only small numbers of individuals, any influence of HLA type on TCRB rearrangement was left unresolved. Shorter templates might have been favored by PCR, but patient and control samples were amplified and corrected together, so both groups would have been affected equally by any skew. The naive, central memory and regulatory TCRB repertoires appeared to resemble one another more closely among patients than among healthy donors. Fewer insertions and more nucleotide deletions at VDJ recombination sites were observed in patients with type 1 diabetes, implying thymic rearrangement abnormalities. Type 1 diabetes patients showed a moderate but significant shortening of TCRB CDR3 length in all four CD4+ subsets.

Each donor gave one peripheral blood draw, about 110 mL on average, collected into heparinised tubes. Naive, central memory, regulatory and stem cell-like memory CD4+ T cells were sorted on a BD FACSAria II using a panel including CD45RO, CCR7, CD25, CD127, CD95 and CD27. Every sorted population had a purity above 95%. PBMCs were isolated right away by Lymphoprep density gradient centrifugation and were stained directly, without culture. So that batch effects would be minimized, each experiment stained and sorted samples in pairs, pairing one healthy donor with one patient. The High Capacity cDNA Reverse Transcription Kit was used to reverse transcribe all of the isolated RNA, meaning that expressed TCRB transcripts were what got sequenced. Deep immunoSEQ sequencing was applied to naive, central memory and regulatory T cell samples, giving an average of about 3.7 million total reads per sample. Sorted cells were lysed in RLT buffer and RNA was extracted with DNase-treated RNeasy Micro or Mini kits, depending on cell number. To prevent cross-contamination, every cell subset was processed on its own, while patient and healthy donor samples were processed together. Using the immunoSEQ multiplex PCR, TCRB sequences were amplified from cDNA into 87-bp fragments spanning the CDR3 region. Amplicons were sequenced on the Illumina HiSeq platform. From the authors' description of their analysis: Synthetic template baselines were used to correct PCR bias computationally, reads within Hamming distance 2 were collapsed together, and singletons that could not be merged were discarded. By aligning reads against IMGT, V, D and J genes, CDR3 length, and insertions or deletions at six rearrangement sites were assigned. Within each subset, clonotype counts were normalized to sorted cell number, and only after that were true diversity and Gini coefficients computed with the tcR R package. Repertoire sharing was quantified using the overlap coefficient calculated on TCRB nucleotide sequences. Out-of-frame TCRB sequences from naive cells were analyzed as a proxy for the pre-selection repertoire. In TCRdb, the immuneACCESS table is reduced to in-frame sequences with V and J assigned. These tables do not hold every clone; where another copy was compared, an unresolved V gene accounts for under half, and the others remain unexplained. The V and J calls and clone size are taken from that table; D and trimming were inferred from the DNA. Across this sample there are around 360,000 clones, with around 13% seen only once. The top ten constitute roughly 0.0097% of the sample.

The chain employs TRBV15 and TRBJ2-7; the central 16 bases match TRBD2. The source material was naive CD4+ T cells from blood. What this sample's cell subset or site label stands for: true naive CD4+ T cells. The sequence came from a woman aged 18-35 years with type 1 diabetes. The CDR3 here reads CATSRLAGTSGRATYEQYF. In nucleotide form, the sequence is TGTGCCACCAGCAGACTCGCCGGGACTAGCGGGAGGGCGACCTACGAGCAGTACTTC.